The rows below give T cell receptor beta chains drawn from one sample of a study of blood T cell repertoires in COVID-19. Clones were read by immunoSEQ multiplex PCR, and TCRdb kept only the in-frame ones, dropping some. This table holds fewer than 60,000 clones, 84% found once. The sample taken for sequencing was peripheral blood. The receptors were sampled from a man in his sixties with acute or convalescent COVID-19. CDR3s include the opening cysteine and the closing phenylalanine or tryptophan. The D gene is left open where the match is weak. Part of the rows lack a size; the others show once, few, many or a class for expanded clones.

j_call d_call clone_size v_call cdr3_aa cdr3_nt
TRBJ2-7 TRBD1 once TRBV6-5 CASSYQDRGYEQYF TGTGCCAGCAGTTACCAAGACAGGGGCTACGAGCAGTACTTC
TRBJ1-2 TRBD1 . TRBV4-1 CASSHGQAKSYGYTF TGCGCCAGCAGCCATGGACAGGCCAAATCCTATGGCTACACCTTC
TRBJ1-2 . . TRBV29-1 CSVRTGLYYGYTF TGCAGCGTTAGAACAGGCCTGTACTATGGCTACACCTTC
TRBJ2-5 TRBD2 once TRBV5-4 CASSAGLATDQETQYF TGTGCCAGCAGCGCGGGACTAGCGACGGACCAAGAGACCCAGTACTTC
TRBJ2-5 . few TRBV4-2 CASSLNGGETQYF TGTGCCAGCAGCTTGAATGGAGGAGAGACCCAGTACTTC
TRBJ2-7 . . TRBV6-5 CASIGEYYEQYF TGTGCCAGCATTGGGGAGTACTACGAGCAGTACTTC
TRBJ1-4 TRBD1 . TRBV27 CASSLGRDRGSEKLFF TGTGCCAGCAGTTTGGGTAGGGACAGGGGGTCTGAAAAACTGTTTTTT
TRBJ1-5 . . TRBV4-3 CASSQAPFREGGQPQHF TGCGCCAGCAGCCAAGCCCCGTTCCGGGAGGGTGGGCAGCCCCAGCATTTT
TRBJ2-3 TRBD2 . TRBV5-1 CASGTSGASTDTQYF TGCGCCAGTGGGACTAGCGGAGCAAGCACAGATACGCAGTATTTT
TRBJ1-5 . once TRBV7-3 CASSSPSGAERNQPQHF TGTGCCAGCAGCTCCCCTTCAGGGGCGGAACGCAATCAGCCCCAGCATTTT
TRBJ1-4 TRBD1 once TRBV9 CASSATGGTNEKLFF TGTGCCAGCAGCGCGACAGGGGGCACTAATGAAAAACTGTTTTTT
TRBJ1-1 . . TRBV18 CASSRWGQGDTEAFF TGTGCCAGCTCACGGTGGGGGCAGGGCGACACTGAAGCTTTCTTT
TRBJ1-2 . . TRBV4-3 CASSQEQGYGYTF TGCGCCAGCAGCCAAGAACAGGGCTATGGCTACACCTTC
TRBJ2-1 TRBD1 . TRBV24-1 CATSDRRQGLYNEQFF TGTGCCACCAGTGACCGGCGACAGGGGCTCTACAATGAGCAGTTCTTC
TRBJ2-7 . . TRBV30 CAWSPRSQTSYEQYF TGTGCCTGGAGTCCCCGGTCCCAGACATCCTACGAGCAGTACTTC
TRBJ1-6 TRBD1 . TRBV18 CASSPEAGGRNSPLHF TGTGCCAGCTCACCAGAGGCAGGGGGCCGAAATTCACCCCTCCACTTT
TRBJ2-2 TRBD2 . TRBV6-5 CASSRGLAYGELFF TGTGCCAGCAGTCGCGGACTAGCCTACGGGGAGCTGTTTTTT
TRBJ1-2 TRBD1 . TRBV6-2/TRBV6-3 CASSTSFPGQFDYGYTF TGTGCCAGCAGTACCAGCTTCCCGGGACAGTTCGACTATGGCTACACCTTC
TRBJ1-3 . . TRBV3-1/TRBV3-2 CASTLASGNTIYF TGTGCCAGCACGCTGGCTTCTGGAAACACCATATATTTT
TRBJ2-7 TRBD2 . TRBV3-1/TRBV3-2 CASSHASGGFSEQYF TGTGCCAGCAGCCACGCTAGCGGGGGGTTCTCCGAGCAGTACTTC
TRBJ2-1 . . TRBV27 CASSPGLLNEQFF TGTGCCAGCAGTCCGGGACTCCTAAATGAGCAGTTCTTC
TRBJ1-2 TRBD1 . TRBV9 CASSTNPGQGINYGYTF TGTGCCAGCAGCACCAACCCAGGACAGGGAATTAACTATGGCTACACCTTC
TRBJ1-1 TRBD1 . TRBV18 CASSPADRAIMAEAFF TGTGCCAGCTCACCTGCGGACAGGGCAATCATGGCTGAAGCTTTCTTT
TRBJ1-2 . few TRBV7-8 CASSLSRELANYGYTF TGTGCCAGCAGCTTATCTCGAGAATTAGCTAACTATGGCTACACCTTC
TRBJ2-2 TRBD2 . TRBV9 CASSVAPGPGGTGELFF TGTGCCAGCAGCGTAGCCCCGGGACCGGGAGGGACCGGGGAGCTGTTTTTT
TRBJ2-5 . once TRBV14 CASSRRQGGRETQYF TGTGCCAGCAGCCGACGACAGGGAGGAAGAGAGACCCAGTACTTC
TRBJ2-5 . . TRBV11-1 CASSFGGLQETQYF TGTGCCAGCAGCTTTGGGGGCCTCCAAGAGACCCAGTACTTC
TRBJ1-3 . . TRBV28 CASSLRVGDTIYF TGTGCCAGCAGTTTGAGGGTCGGAGACACCATATATTTT
TRBJ2-7 TRBD2 . TRBV9 CASSVVPGGGYEQYF TGTGCCAGCAGCGTAGTCCCTGGGGGGGGCTACGAGCAGTACTTC
TRBJ1-1 . . TRBV12-2 CASRLTVPGQGRGNGYGAEAFF TGTGCAAGTCGTTTGACCGTTCCGGGACAGGGTAGGGGGAACGGTTACGGGGCTGAAGCTTTCTTT
TRBJ1-6 . . TRBV7-2 CASSATTGTYNSPLHF TGTGCCAGCAGCGCTACTACCGGGACATATAATTCACCCCTCCACTTT
TRBJ2-3 TRBD1 . TRBV12-3/TRBV12-4 CASRDRSRTQYF TGTGCCAGCAGGGACAGGTCCCGTACGCAGTATTTT
TRBJ1-1 . . TRBV29-1 CSGAGGSTEAFF TGCAGCGGAGCGGGGGGGAGCACTGAAGCTTTCTTT
TRBJ1-1 . . TRBV11-2 CASRTGANTEAFF TGTGCCAGCAGAACAGGTGCGAACACTGAAGCTTTCTTT
TRBJ1-2 TRBD1 . TRBV7-9 CASSLAGSTGTAINYGYTF TGTGCCAGCAGCTTAGCAGGGTCTACCGGGACAGCGATTAACTATGGCTACACCTTC
TRBJ1-4 TRBD1 few TRBV30 CAWKRGLEKLFF TGTGCCTGGAAGAGGGGGCTGGAAAAACTGTTTTTT
TRBJ1-2 TRBD1 many TRBV19 CASSPGQPFNYGYTF TGTGCCAGTAGCCCGGGACAGCCCTTTAACTATGGCTACACCTTC
TRBJ2-7 . . TRBV30 CAWSVGGGEQYF TGTGCCTGGAGTGTAGGGGGGGGCGAGCAGTACTTC
TRBJ1-1 . . TRBV9 CASSAGRGYTEAFF TGTGCCAGCAGCGCAGGGCGGGGTTACACTGAAGCTTTCTTT
TRBJ2-7 . . TRBV4-3 CASSQEAPAGIYYEQYF TGCGCCAGCAGCCAAGAGGCTCCGGCAGGGATATACTACGAGCAGTACTTC
TRBJ2-7 . . TRBV6-6 CASSSERQYEQYF TGTGCCAGCAGTTCCGAAAGACAGTACGAGCAGTACTTC
TRBJ1-1 TRBD1 once TRBV6-6 CASSLLGTGGMNTEAFF TGTGCCAGCAGTCTTCTAGGGACAGGGGGAATGAACACTGAAGCTTTCTTT
TRBJ2-1 TRBD1 . TRBV11-2 CASSLEQGMYNEQFF TGTGCCAGCAGCTTAGAACAGGGGATGTACAATGAGCAGTTCTTC
TRBJ2-2 TRBD1 once TRBV5-5 CASISPAGTGHTGELFF TGTGCCAGCATCTCTCCGGCCGGGACAGGTCACACCGGGGAGCTGTTTTTT